This TCR beta chain was found in a study of CD8 T cells in Susac syndrome. As for the study in general: Five or six sequenced Susac syndrome patients had clinically active disease, while eight or nine were in remission. The Susac syndrome patients were therapy-naive, on corticosteroids, or on intravenous immunoglobulin alone at blood draw.

Findings and caveats of the study: Clonal expansion did not appear in Susac syndrome CD4+ T cell repertoires.

About 0.5 to 1 ug RNA was reverse transcribed with random hexamers. A multiplex approach, immunoSEQ multiplex PCR, amplified TCR beta CDR3 across 54 Vbeta and 13 Jbeta. TCRdb redid the calling of the immunoSEQ multiplex PCR reads with MiXCR, one entry per CDR3 protein. The sample carries roughly 150,000 distinct CDR3 sequences, 85% to 95% recorded once. Of note for this clonotype: Its cognate antigen is unknown.

J lost 4 bases, V lost 6 bases, and 16 bases had no gene match. The length of the CDR3 is 16 residues. The germline V gene has CDR1 SQVTM and CDR2 ANQGSEA. This TCR came from a human donor with Susac syndrome. This rearrangement joins TRBV29-1 to TRBJ2-5, with 8 bases matching TRBD1. Sequenced sample: CD4+ T cells from PBMCs. CDR3: CSVPARGGQGGETQYF. In nucleotides, the CDR3 is TGCAGCGTCCCCGCGCGAGGTGGACAGGGAGGAGAGACCCAGTACTTC.